This TCR beta chain was identified in a study of T cell responses to AZD1222 COVID-19 vaccine. General observations from the study: Only five to seven AZD1222 recipients were seropositive at baseline. Researchers took repertoire samples only after the peak T cell response had come.

From germline, CDR1 is MDHEN and CDR2 SYDVKM. This CDR3 is built from 14 residues. Between the trimmed V and J ends, which lost 3 bases and 4 bases, there was a span of 11 bases. TCRdb keeps only in-frame clones here, not all; method: immunoSEQ multiplex PCR. The repertoire has approximately 84,000 clones, more than 80% of them found once; the top ten carry 30% to 40%. This clone is a singleton in its sample. No antigen is known for it. This chain joins TRBV28 and TRBJ2-3; possibly TRBD1 for D (5 bases). The receptor comes from an adult in good health. The sequences come from peripheral blood, collected on day 0 of AZD1222 vaccination. The chain's CDR3 is CASSLARVADTQYF. The CDR3 DNA reads TGTGCCAGCAGTTTGGCCAGGGTAGCAGATACGCAGTATTTT.